This passage covers 31 T cell receptor beta chains from one sample sequenced in a study of shared clonotypes between healthy human individuals. Sequenced by immunoSEQ multiplex PCR; TCRdb stores in-frame clones only, minus some. The table records about 2,100,000 clones, about 93% of them present only once. Terminally differentiated effector memory CD45RA+ cells were left out of the naive CD8 fraction, which was CD45RO-negative and positively selected for CCR7. The specimen sequenced was naive CD8+ T cells from PBMCs. These receptors came from a man younger than 30 in good health. Some clones in this sample may be carry-over from other donors' samples.

This chain links TRBV9 with TRBJ1-1; 7 positions match TRBD1. The V gene end was trimmed by 3 bases and the J gene end by 4 bases; junction bases not matched to a gene: 9. In germline, CDR1 is SGDLS, CDR2 YYNGEE. The CDR3 is 15 residues long. CDR3 loop: CASSGQGGEGTEAFF. Here the CDR3 DNA reads TGTGCCAGCAGCGGACAGGGCGGCGAGGGCACTGAAGCTTTCTTT.

The chain recombines TRBV30 with TRBJ1-1; a weak D match, TRBD1 (5 bases). Trimming removed 5 bases at V and 4 bases at J, with 11 bases between. Germline CDR1 and CDR2: GTSNPN and SVGIG (reference sequence). This CDR3 spans 12 amino acids. CDR3 DNA sequence: TGTGCCTGGGGGGGTTATGGCACTGAAGCTTTCTTT. It yields the protein CAWGGYGTEAFF. Combining the CDR3 with reference TRBV30 and TRBJ1-1 gives the whole variable domain SQTIHQWPATLVQPVGSPLSLECTVEGTSNPNLYWYRQAAGRGLQLLFYSVGIGQISSEVPQNLSASRPQDRQFILSSKKLLLSDSGFYLCAWGGYGTEAFFGQGTRLTVV.

V gene TRBV9 combines with J gene TRBJ2-1; 10 positions agree with TRBD2. The CDR3 covers 17 residues. J gave up 1 base and V 4 bases, and 8 bases lay outside the gene matches. Germline loops: CDR1 SGDLS, CDR2 YYNGEE. The CDR3 here is CASSTGLAAISYNEQFF. Written as DNA, the CDR3 is TGTGCCAGCAGCACTGGACTAGCGGCCATATCCTACAATGAGCAGTTCTTC.

The genes are TRBV9 and TRBJ2-3, with a possible D match to TRBD1 (5 bases). Between the trimmed V and J ends, which lost 6 bases and 0 bases, there was a span of 11 bases. The CDR3 is made up of 14 amino acids. The germline CDR1 and CDR2 sequences are SGDLS and YYNGEE. The CDR3 here is CASTQGSSTDTQYF. DNA for the CDR3: TGTGCCAGCACCCAGGGTAGCAGCACAGATACGCAGTATTTT.

The chain has TRBV6-5 and TRBJ2-2; the D gene is possibly TRBD1 (6 bases). The germline V and J ends were trimmed by 1 base and 6 bases, with 6 bases remaining between them. The CDR3 has 13 amino acids. CDR1 is MNHEY, CDR2 SVGAGI, per germline. CDR3 sequence reads: CASSYWTAGELFF. CDR3 bases: TGTGCCAGCAGTTACTGGACAGCCGGGGAGCTGTTTTTT.

V usage is TRBV4-3 and J usage is TRBJ2-2, with TRBD2 identical over 8 bases. The CDR3 extends over 19 amino acids. Per the germline V gene, CDR1 is LGHNA and CDR2 is YSLEER. With V trimmed by 0 bases and J by 2 bases, 11 bases remained unmatched. The chain's CDR3 is CASSQDRVSGILNTGELFF. CDR3 DNA: TGCGCCAGCAGCCAAGATCGAGTTAGCGGGATTCTCAACACCGGGGAGCTGTTTTTT.

Remarks on this clone: Different DNA sequences within this sample yield the same CDR3. The chain has TRBV27 and TRBJ2-1, with a weak D call TRBD2 (5 bases). CDR1 is MNHEY, CDR2 SMNVEV, per germline (reference sequence). Between the trimmed V and J ends, which lost 3 bases and 3 bases, there was a span of 6 bases. The CDR3 contains 13 residues. DNA for the CDR3: TGTGCCAGCAGTTTCGGGATCTACAATGAGCAGTTCTTC. Translated: CASSFGIYNEQFF.

V gene TRBV21-1 combines with J gene TRBJ1-5; the table's D call TRBD1 went unverified against the DNA. TRBV21-1 is a documented pseudogene. This CDR3 has 22 amino acids. The CDR3 region has the DNA TGTGCCAGCAGCAAATTGTTCCAGGGCGGTACCCCTAAACCTTATAGCAATCAGCCCCAGCATTTT. Encoded protein: CASSKLFQGGTPKPYSNQPQHF.

V gene TRBV19 combines with J gene TRBJ2-2; perhaps TRBD1 as D (6 bases). This CDR3 is 16 amino acids long. Trimming removed 7 bases at V and 0 bases at J, with 15 bases between. The germline CDR1 and CDR2 sequences are LNHDA and SQIVND (reference sequence). CDR3 in amino acids: CASTEWGTTNTGELFF. The CDR3 DNA sequence: TGTGCCAGTACCGAATGGGGGACAACGAACACCGGGGAGCTGTTTTTT.

This clone turned up a few times. This same CDR3 is encoded by further DNA sequences in the sample. The genes are TRBV30 and TRBJ1-1; D gene ambiguous. The CDR3 contains 12 residues. The V end lost 3 bases, the J end lost 1 base, and 6 bases lay between the germline ends. Germline values: CDR1 GTSNPN, CDR2 SVGIG (reference sequence). The CDR3 region is CAWRYGNTEAFF. The CDR3 DNA is TGTGCCTGGAGGTACGGGAACACTGAAGCTTTCTTT.

The chain links TRBV4-2 to TRBJ2-5, with 7 bases fitting TRBD1. The germline CDR1 and CDR2 sequences are LGHNA and YNFKEQ. This CDR3 contains 14 residues. V was pared by 4 bases and J by 0 bases, with 2 bases of the junction left unmatched. CDR3 DNA: TGTGCCAGCAGCCGACAGGGAAACCAAGAGACCCAGTACTTC. This gives the protein CASSRQGNQETQYF.

As to this clone: This CDR3 is also generated by other DNA sequences in the sample. The rearrangement links TRBV28 to TRBJ2-1, with D perhaps matching TRBD1 or TRBD2 (5 bases each). The germline gives CDR1 MDHEN, CDR2 SYDVKM. V lost 6 bases and J lost 0, with 9 bases in between. The CDR3 is 14 amino acids. Here the CDR3 DNA reads TGTGCCAGCAGGCCAGGGAGCTCCTACAATGAGCAGTTCTTC. Residues: CASRPGSSYNEQFF.

The chain recombines TRBV7-6 with TRBJ2-7; D ambiguous. V was clipped by 1 base and J by 3 bases, with 13 bases between them. This CDR3 has 15 amino acids. Germline V gene lookup returns CDR1 SGHVS and CDR2 FNYEAQ. CDR3 loop: CASSLGISGLYEQYF. CDR3 DNA sequence: TGTGCCAGCAGCTTAGGAATCTCAGGTCTCTACGAGCAGTACTTC.

The rearrangement uses TRBV4-3 and TRBJ2-5, with TRBD2 identical over 7 bases. The CDR3 spans 14 residues. Germline CDR1 reads LGHNA; CDR2 reads YSLEER. Unmatched junction bases numbered 4, after V lost 4 bases and J lost 2 bases. The CDR3 loop reads CASSRRGGQETQYF. In nucleotides, the CDR3 is TGCGCCAGCAGCCGGAGGGGAGGGCAAGAGACCCAGTACTTC.

The chain is built from TRBV6-1 and TRBJ1-3; D ambiguous. From germline, CDR1 is MNHNS and CDR2 SASEGT. The length of the CDR3 is 15 residues. Deletions cut 5 bases from V and 0 bases from J, with 11 bases between. The CDR3 sequence: CASSTWGISGNTIYF. CDR3 sequence (DNA): TGTGCCAGCAGTACGTGGGGAATCTCTGGAAACACCATATATTTT.

This clone was found once. The V gene is TRBV6-6, the J gene TRBJ1-1, with D maybe TRBD1 (6 bases). Per the germline V gene, CDR1 is MNHNY and CDR2 is SVGAGI (reference sequence). Trimming cost V 5 bases and J 2 bases, with 15 bases left between them. The CDR3 loop spans 15 amino acids. CDR3 DNA: TGTGCCAGCAGTGTATCAGGTGGGGGCAACACTGAAGCTTTCTTT. Its translation is CASSVSGGGNTEAFF.

This chain uses TRBV2 with TRBJ2-1, with D unresolved. Deletions cut 6 bases from V and 7 bases from J, with 4 bases between. CDR3 length: 10 amino acids. CDR1 and CDR2 from the germline V gene are SNHLY and FYNNEI. The CDR3 DNA sequence: TGTGCCAGCAGGGGAAATGAGCAGTTCTTC. As protein: CASRGNEQFF.

The gene calls are TRBV27 and TRBJ2-7, with 12 nucleotides matching TRBD2. After removal of 0 bases from V and 6 bases from J, the junction contained 6 bases not matched to a gene. The CDR3 extends over 16 amino acids. Germline V gene sequence: CDR1 MNHEY, CDR2 SMNVEV (reference sequence). The CDR3 is CASSLSASGREGEQYF. CDR3 nucleotide sequence: TGTGCCAGCAGTTTATCGGCTAGCGGGAGGGAGGGCGAGCAGTACTTC.

The genes are TRBV28 and TRBJ2-1; a weak D match, TRBD2 (5 bases). Germline V CDR1 and CDR2: MDHEN, SYDVKM. V lost 2 bases and J 7 bases, leaving 21 bases between the germline ends. The CDR3 loop spans 17 amino acids. The CDR3 region has the DNA TGTGCCAGCAGTTTAAAAATGCGGGTCCGGCTTTTGAATGAGCAGTTCTTC. This codes for CASSLKMRVRLLNEQFF.

The rearrangement joins TRBV5-1 to TRBJ1-2, with D possibly matching TRBD1 (5 bases). V was clipped by 6 bases and J by 4 bases, with 16 bases between them. This CDR3 has 14 amino acids. Germline V CDR1 and CDR2: SGHRS, YFSETQ. As DNA, the CDR3 is TGCGCCAGCACCATGTGGGAGGGGTCCTATGGCTACACCTTC. Translation gives CASTMWEGSYGYTF.

The chain couples TRBV28 to TRBJ2-7; 7 bases are shared with TRBD1. This CDR3 region has 13 residues. Germline V gene data show CDR1 as MDHEN and CDR2 as SYDVKM. V gave up 4 bases and J gave up 2 bases; unmatched junction bases: 2. The CDR3 DNA reads TGTGCCAGCAGTTCGACAGGGCCCTACGAGCAGTACTTC. It specifies CASSSTGPYEQYF.

V and J are TRBV11-1 and TRBJ2-7; a weak D match, TRBD2 (6 bases). V lost 3 bases and J 1 base, leaving 13 bases between the germline ends. The CDR3 length is 15 residues. Germline V CDR1 and CDR2: SGHAT, FQDESV (reference sequence). The CDR3 loop reads CASSFSSGASYEQYF. CDR3 nucleotide sequence: TGTGCCAGCAGCTTTTCGTCGGGAGCTTCCTACGAGCAGTACTTC.

This chain connects TRBV29-1 to TRBJ2-7; 14 bases agree with TRBD2. The germline V gene encodes CDR1 SQVTM and CDR2 ANQGSEA. J was trimmed by 4 bases and V by 5 bases; bases with no gene match: 4. The CDR3 consists of 14 residues. CDR3 DNA sequence: TGCAGCGTTCCGGGACTAGCGGGAGTTTACGAGCAGTACTTC. Protein: CSVPGLAGVYEQYF.

The genes are TRBV28 and TRBJ2-7; 12 bases map to TRBD1. The CDR3 is 14 amino acids. CDR1 is MDHEN and CDR2 is SYDVKM in the germline V gene. With V trimmed by 4 bases and J by 6 bases, 4 bases remained unmatched. The CDR3 loop reads CASSSGQGAAEQYF. In DNA form, the CDR3 reads TGTGCCAGCAGTTCGGGACAGGGGGCTGCCGAGCAGTACTTC.

The chain recombines TRBV29-1 with TRBJ2-7; D is uncertain. This CDR3 is built from 14 residues. Germline values: CDR1 SQVTM, CDR2 ANQGSEA. V was pared by 3 bases and J by 4 bases, with 16 bases between. DNA for the CDR3: TGCAGCGTTGAGACGGGCAGGCTTCCGTACGAGCAGTACTTC. Residues: CSVETGRLPYEQYF.

The chain uses TRBV28 and TRBJ2-6, with D uncertain. CDR1 is MDHEN, CDR2 SYDVKM, per germline. The CDR3 extends over 16 amino acids. The V and J ends lost 5 bases and 4 bases respectively, with 15 bases between them. CDR3 in amino acids: CASSAIDLAGANVLTF. The CDR3 nucleotides read TGTGCCAGCAGTGCGATTGACCTCGCGGGGGCCAACGTCCTGACTTTC. Full variable domain (outside the CDR3, taken from reference TRBV28 and TRBJ2-6): DVKVTQSSRYLVKRTGEKVFLECVQDMDHENMFWYRQDPGLGLRLIYFSYDVKMKEKGDIPEGYSVSREKKERFSLILESASTNQTSMYLCASSAIDLAGANVLTFGAGSRLTVL.

This chain uses TRBV10-3 with TRBJ2-3; possibly TRBD2 for D (5 bases). V was pared by 3 bases and J by 1 base, with 11 bases between. The CDR3 runs 15 residues. The germline gives CDR1 ENHRY, CDR2 SYGVKD. CDR3 in DNA: TGTGCCATCAGTGATGGGGAGTTCGGCACAGATACGCAGTATTTT. This gives the protein CAISDGEFGTDTQYF.

For this clone: Other DNA sequences in the sample encode the same CDR3. The gene calls are TRBV5-1 and TRBJ2-7; the D gene could be TRBD1 or TRBD2 (5 bases each). The V gene lost 3 bases and the J gene lost 4 bases, with 14 bases spanning the gap. Germline CDR1 SGHRS, CDR2 YFSETQ. This CDR3 is 14 amino acids long. The CDR3 nucleotides are TGCGCCAGCAGCTCAGGGACCGGATCTTACGAGCAGTACTTC. This translates into CASSSGTGSYEQYF.

The V and J genes are TRBV7-9 and TRBJ2-1; TRBD1 matches 10 bases. The germline V gene has CDR1 SEHNR and CDR2 FQNEAQ (reference sequence). The CDR3 extends over 16 amino acids. Trimming took 5 bases from V and 1 from J; bases not matched to a gene: 5. The CDR3 is CASSPGQGESYNEQFF. CDR3 coding DNA: TGTGCCAGCAGCCCCGGACAGGGGGAATCCTACAATGAGCAGTTCTTC.

The chain has TRBV27 and TRBJ2-1; D perhaps matches TRBD2 (7 bases). The CDR3 consists of 14 residues. Germline loops: CDR1 MNHEY, CDR2 SMNVEV (reference sequence). V lost 6 bases to trimming and J lost 9 bases, with 18 bases between them. DNA of the CDR3: TGTGCCAGCAGCCCTCGGGGGGCCGGACCTGAGCAGTTCTTC. Its translation is CASSPRGAGPEQFF.

The V call is TRBV5-1, the J call TRBJ2-1; D gene uncertain. The length of the CDR3 is 14 residues. Germline V gives CDR1 SGHRS, CDR2 YFSETQ. Trimming shortened V by 3 bases and J by 9 bases, and 16 bases separated the two germline ends. DNA of the CDR3: TGCGCCAGCAGCTCCTCCTCAGGACGGCTTGAGCAGTTCTTC. This gives the protein CASSSSSGRLEQFF.